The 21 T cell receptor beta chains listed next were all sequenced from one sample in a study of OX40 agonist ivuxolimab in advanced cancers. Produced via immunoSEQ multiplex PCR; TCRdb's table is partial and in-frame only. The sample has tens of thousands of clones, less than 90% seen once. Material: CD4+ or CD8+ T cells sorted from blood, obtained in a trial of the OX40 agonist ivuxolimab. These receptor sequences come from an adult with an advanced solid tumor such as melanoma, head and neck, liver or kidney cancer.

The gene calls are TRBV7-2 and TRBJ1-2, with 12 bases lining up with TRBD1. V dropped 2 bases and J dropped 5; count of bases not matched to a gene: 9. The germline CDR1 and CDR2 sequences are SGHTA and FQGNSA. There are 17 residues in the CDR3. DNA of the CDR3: TGTGCCAGCAGCTTAAGGGCTTTGGGACAGGGGGCGTATGGCTACACCTTC. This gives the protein CASSLRALGQGAYGYTF.

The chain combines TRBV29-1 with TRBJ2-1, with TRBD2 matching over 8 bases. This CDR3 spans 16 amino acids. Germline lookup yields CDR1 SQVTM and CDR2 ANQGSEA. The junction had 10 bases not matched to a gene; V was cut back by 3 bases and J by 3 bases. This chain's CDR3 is CSVEVSGSFLYNEQFF. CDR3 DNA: TGCAGCGTTGAGGTAAGCGGGAGCTTCCTCTACAATGAGCAGTTCTTC.

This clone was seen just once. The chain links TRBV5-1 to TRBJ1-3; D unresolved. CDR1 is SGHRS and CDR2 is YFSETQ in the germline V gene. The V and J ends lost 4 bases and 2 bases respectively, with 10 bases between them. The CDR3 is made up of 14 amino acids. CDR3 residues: CASSPGSAGNTIYF. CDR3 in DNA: TGCGCCAGCAGCCCCGGGAGCGCTGGAAACACCATATATTTT.

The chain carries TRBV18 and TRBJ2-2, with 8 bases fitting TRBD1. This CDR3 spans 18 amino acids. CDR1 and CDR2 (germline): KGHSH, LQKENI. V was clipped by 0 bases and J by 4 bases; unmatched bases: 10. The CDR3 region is CASSPPIAGGDGTGELFF. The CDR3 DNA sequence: TGTGCCAGCTCACCACCGATCGCAGGGGGCGACGGCACCGGGGAGCTGTTTTTT.

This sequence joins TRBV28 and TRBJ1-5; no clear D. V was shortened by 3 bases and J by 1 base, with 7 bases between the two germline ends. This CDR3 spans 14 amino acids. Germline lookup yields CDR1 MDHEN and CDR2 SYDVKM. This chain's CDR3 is CASSFGSSNQPQHF. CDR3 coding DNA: TGTGCCAGCAGTTTTGGCAGCAGCAATCAGCCCCAGCATTTT.

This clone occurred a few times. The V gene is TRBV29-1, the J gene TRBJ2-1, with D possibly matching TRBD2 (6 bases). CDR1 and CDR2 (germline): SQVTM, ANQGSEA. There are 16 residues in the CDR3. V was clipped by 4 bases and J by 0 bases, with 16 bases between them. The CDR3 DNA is TGCAGCGTTGGCGGGTCCGGGACTTCCTCCTACAATGAGCAGTTCTTC. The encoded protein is CSVGGSGTSSYNEQFF.

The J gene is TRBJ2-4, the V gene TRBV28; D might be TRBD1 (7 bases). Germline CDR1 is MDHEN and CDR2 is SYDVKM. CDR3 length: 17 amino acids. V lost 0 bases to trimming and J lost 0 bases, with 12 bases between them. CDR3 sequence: CASSLWGGQLAKNIQYF. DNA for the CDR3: TGTGCCAGCAGTTTATGGGGGGGACAGCTAGCCAAAAACATTCAGTACTTC. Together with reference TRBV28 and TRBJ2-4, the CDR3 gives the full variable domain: DVKVTQSSRYLVKRTGEKVFLECVQDMDHENMFWYRQDPGLGLRLIYFSYDVKMKEKGDIPEGYSVSREKKERFSLILESASTNQTSMYLCASSLWGGQLAKNIQYFGAGTRLSVL.

CDR3 nucleotides: TGTGCCAGCAGCCCGACCGGGACAGGGGTCTACGAGCAGTACTTC. Translating gives CASSPTGTGVYEQYF. The V gene is TRBV7-3, the J gene TRBJ2-7, with 10 positions matching TRBD1. CDR3 length: 15 amino acids. Trimming at V came to 5 bases and at J to 3 bases, leaving 7 bases not matched to a gene. Germline values: CDR1 SGHTA, CDR2 FQGTGA.

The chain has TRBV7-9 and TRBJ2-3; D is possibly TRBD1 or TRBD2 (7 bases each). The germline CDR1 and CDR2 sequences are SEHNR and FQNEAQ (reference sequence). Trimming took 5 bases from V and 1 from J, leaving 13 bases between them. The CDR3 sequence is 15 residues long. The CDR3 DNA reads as TGTGCCAGCAGCCAGGGGGGGTCGGGCACAGATACGCAGTATTTT. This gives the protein CASSQGGSGTDTQYF.

CDR3 in amino acids: CASSVPPNTGELFF. As DNA, the CDR3 is TGTGCCAGCAGCGTCCCACCCAACACCGGGGAGCTGTTTTTT. The chain uses TRBV9 and TRBJ2-2; D call uncertain. The CDR3 is 14 amino acids. V lost 2 bases and J lost 2, with 7 bases in between. Germline CDR1 and CDR2: SGDLS and YYNGEE. The full variable domain, in which reference TRBV9 and TRBJ2-2 provide the parts outside the CDR3, is DSGVTQTPKHLITATGQRVTLRCSPRSGDLSVYWYQQSLDQGLQFLIQYYNGEERAKGNILERFSAQQFPDLHSELNLSSLELGDSALYFCASSVPPNTGELFFGEGSRLTVL.

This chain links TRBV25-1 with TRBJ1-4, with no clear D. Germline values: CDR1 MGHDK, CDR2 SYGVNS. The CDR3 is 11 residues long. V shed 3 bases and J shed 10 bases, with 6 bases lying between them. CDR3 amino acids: CASSDGLKLFF. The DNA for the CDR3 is TGTGCCAGCAGTGACGGTCTAAAACTGTTTTTT.

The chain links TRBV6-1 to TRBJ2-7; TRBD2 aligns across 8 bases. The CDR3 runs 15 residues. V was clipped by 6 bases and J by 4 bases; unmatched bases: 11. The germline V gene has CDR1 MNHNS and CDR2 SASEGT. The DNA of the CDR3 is TGTGCCAGCAGGCAGACCAGCGGGAGATCGTACGAGCAGTACTTC. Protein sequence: CASRQTSGRSYEQYF.

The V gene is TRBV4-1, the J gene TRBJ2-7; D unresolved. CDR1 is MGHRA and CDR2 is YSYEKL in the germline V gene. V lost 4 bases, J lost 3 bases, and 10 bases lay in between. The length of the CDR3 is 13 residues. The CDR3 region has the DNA TGCGCCAGCAGCCCTGGGGAACTCTACGAGCAGTACTTC. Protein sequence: CASSPGELYEQYF.

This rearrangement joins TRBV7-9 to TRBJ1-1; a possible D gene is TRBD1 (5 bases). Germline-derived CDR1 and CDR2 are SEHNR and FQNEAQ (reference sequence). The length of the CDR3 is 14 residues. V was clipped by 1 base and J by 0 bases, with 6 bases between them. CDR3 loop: CASSLGQLNTEAFF. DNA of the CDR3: TGTGCCAGCAGCTTAGGACAGCTGAACACTGAAGCTTTCTTT.

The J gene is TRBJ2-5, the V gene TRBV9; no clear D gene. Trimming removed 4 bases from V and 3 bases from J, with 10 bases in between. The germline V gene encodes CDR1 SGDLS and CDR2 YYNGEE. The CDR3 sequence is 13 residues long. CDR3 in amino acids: CASSSDGKETQYF. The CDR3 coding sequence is TGTGCCAGCAGCTCGGACGGAAAAGAGACCCAGTACTTC.

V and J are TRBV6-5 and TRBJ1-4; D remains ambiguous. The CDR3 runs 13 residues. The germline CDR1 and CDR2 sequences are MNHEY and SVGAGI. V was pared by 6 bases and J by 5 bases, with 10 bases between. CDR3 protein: CASSQLSNEKLFF. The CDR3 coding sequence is TGTGCCAGCAGCCAGCTCTCAAATGAAAAACTGTTTTTT.

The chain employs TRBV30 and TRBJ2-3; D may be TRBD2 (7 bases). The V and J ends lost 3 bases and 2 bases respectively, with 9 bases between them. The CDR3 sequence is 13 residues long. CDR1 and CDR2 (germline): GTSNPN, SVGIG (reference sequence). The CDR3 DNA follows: TGTGCCTGGAGAGGGGGGGTCACAGATACGCAGTATTTT. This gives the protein CAWRGGVTDTQYF. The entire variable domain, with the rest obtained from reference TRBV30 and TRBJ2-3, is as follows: SQTIHQWPATLVQPVGSPLSLECTVEGTSNPNLYWYRQAAGRGLQLLFYSVGIGQISSEVPQNLSASRPQDRQFILSSKKLLLSDSGFYLCAWRGGVTDTQYFGPGTRLTVL.

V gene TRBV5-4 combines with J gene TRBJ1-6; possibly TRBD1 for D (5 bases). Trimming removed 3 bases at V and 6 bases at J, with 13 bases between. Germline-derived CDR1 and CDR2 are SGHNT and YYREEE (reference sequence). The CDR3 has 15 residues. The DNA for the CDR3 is TGTGCCAGCAGCTCAGGACACAACCTTAATTCACCCCTCCACTTT. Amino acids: CASSSGHNLNSPLHF.

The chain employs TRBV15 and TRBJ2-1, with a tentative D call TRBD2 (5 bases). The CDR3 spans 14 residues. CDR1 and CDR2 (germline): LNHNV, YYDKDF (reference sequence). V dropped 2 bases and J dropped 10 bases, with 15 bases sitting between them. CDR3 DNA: TGTGCCACCAGCAGACAACTAGGAGCCTACGAGCAGTTCTTC. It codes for CATSRQLGAYEQFF.

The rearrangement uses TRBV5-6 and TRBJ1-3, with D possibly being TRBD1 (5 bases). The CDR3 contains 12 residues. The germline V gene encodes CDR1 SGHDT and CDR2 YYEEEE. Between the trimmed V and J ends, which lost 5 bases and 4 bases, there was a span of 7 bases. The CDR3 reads CASRGTGNTIYF. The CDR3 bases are TGTGCCAGCAGGGGGACGGGAAACACCATATATTTT.

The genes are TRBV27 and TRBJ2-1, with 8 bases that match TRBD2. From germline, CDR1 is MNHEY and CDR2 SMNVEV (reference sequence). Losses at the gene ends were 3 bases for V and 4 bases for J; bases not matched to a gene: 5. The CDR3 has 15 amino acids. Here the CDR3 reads CASSFLRGDYNEQFF. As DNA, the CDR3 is TGTGCCAGCAGTTTCTTGCGGGGGGATTACAATGAGCAGTTCTTC.